This paragraph covers one T cell receptor beta chain sequence. The specificity of this receptor is unknown. No base quality values were provided; no much bigger clone lies one nucleotide off. This record belongs to a study of T cell repertoires in cytomegalovirus infection (dated by TCRdb to 2018 to 2020). Context from the whole study: Alongside well-studied HLA-B-restricted epitopes, the peptide stimulations were aimed at recently identified HLA-C-restricted CMV epitopes, whose presentation resists viral immunomodulation. The HLA type of each donor mattered for the analysis, because public TCR beta signatures pointed to carriage of CMV infection along with the matching HLA type. Findings and caveats that apply to the study as a whole: Cumulative frequency of public TCR beta family members discriminated carriers of CMV infection plus the relevant HLA type in this cohort and an independent 352-donor cohort. In the ex vivo response, HLA-C-restricted CMV-specific TCR beta clonotypes were dominant, and in two of eight donors the single most frequent clonotype came from this HLA-C-restricted group.

This sample's treatment or condition label indicates: in vitro stimulation with specific CMV peptide epitopes to enrich CMV-specific T cells. Instrument used: Illumina HiSeq 1500. TCRdb trimmed public reads at Q25 via fastp, called clones via MiXCR and kept in-frame beta chains. CDR3 protein duplicates are merged, each entry listing the most common genes and DNA. The table for this sample lists approximately 730,000 distinct CDR3 sequences; 25% to 35% of them were counted only once. The top ten clones comprise around 14% of the sample. CDR1 and CDR2 (MNHEY, SMNVEV) derive from the germline V gene (reference sequence). V is shortened by 6 bases, J by 5 bases, and the region joining them spans 26 bases. Measured from the cysteine to the phenylalanine, the CDR3 is 18 residues long. Just CDR3 DNA is preserved here, 54 bases in frame from base 1.

The V and J genes are TRBV27 and TRBJ2-1; the best D guess is TRBD2, with 6 bases matching. The material sequenced was cultured CD8+ T cells from PBMCs, taken from culture after CMV antigen stimulation. The receptor was derived from a human donor in good health (CMV status not recorded). Some clones in this sample may be carry-over from other donors' samples. The DNA sequence follows: TGTGCCAGCAGCCATAAAACTGGAGGGGAGGTTCCGAACAATGAGCAGTTCTTC. Protein translation: CASSHKTGGEVPNNEQFF.